The following is a T cell receptor beta chain sequence with its context. This record comes from a study of blood T cell repertoires in COVID-19. Measured with immunoSEQ multiplex PCR; TCRdb has only the in-frame clones, and not every one. The sample shows 150,000 to 200,000 clones, around 86% of them seen only once. CDR1 and CDR2 (germline): MRHNA, SNTAGT. The J segment lost 0 bases and the V segment lost 5 bases, leaving 9 bases of the junction unmatched. This CDR3 region has 17 residues. The source of this sequence is a man between 60 and 75 years old with COVID-19, enrolled during active disease. This chain connects TRBV6-4 to TRBJ1-3, with 8 positions matching TRBD1. The sample comprised peripheral blood. DNA for the CDR3: TGTGCCAGCAGTCACGGGACAGGCCGCCGCTCTGGAAACACCATATATTTT. It specifies CASSHGTGRRSGNTIYF.